The 17 T cell receptor beta chains given below trace back to one sample, sequenced in a study of patients with pleural tuberculosis (dated by TCRdb to 2014 to 2015). The sample was run on an Illumina Genome Analyzer IIx. TCRdb reprocessed the public reads (quality trimming at Q25 with fastp, clone calling with MiXCR) and kept in-frame beta chains. Each entry is one CDR3 protein sequence, shown with its most common DNA and genes. The sample table lists 29,000 or so distinct CDR3 sequences, about 20% of them with a count of one. The ten largest clones take up 3% to 4% of the sample. The sequenced material came from peripheral blood. Receptors were obtained from a human donor with pleural tuberculosis.

This clonotype was observed at least ten times. This rearrangement joins TRBV7-2 to TRBJ2-7, with 8 bases fitting TRBD2. The CDR3 runs to 16 residues. Germline CDR1 is SGHTA and CDR2 is FQGNSA. V was pared by 5 bases and J by 0 bases, with 9 bases of the junction left unmatched. CDR3 region: CASSKRVAGTSYEQYF. The CDR3 DNA reads TGTGCCAGCAGCAAGCGGGTAGCGGGGACCTCCTACGAGCAGTACTTC.

This sequence joins TRBV29-1 and TRBJ1-4; 7 nucleotides align to TRBD1. V shed 8 bases, J shed 6 bases, and the junction held 12 bases outside the gene matches. CDR1 is SQVTM and CDR2 is ANQGSEA in the germline V gene. The CDR3 consists of 14 residues. The CDR3 region is CSLASTGMDEKLFF. The CDR3 nucleotides are TGCAGCCTTGCCTCGACAGGGATGGATGAAAAACTGTTTTTT.

At least ten counts were recorded for this clonotype. This chain uses TRBV29-1 with TRBJ2-3; D is ambiguous. The CDR3 has 11 residues. Trimming pared 3 bases from V and 6 bases from J, leaving 7 bases between. Germline V gives CDR1 SQVTM, CDR2 ANQGSEA. CDR3 region: CSVEMGDTQYF. The CDR3 coding sequence is TGCAGCGTTGAGATGGGGGATACGCAGTATTTT.

This clonotype occurred many times. Possible read error: a much larger clone is one base away. The V call is TRBV6-1, the J call TRBJ2-3; no clear D. V was shortened by 10 bases and J by 6 bases, with 17 bases between the two germline ends. Germline V lookup: CDR1 MNHNS, CDR2 SASEGT. The CDR3 has 13 residues. Here the CDR3 reads CANSKFPPDTQYF. DNA of the CDR3: TGTGCCAACAGCAAATTTCCCCCCGATACGCAGTATTTT.

This clonotype occurred many times. The rearrangement links TRBV4-3 to TRBJ1-6; 7 bases align to TRBD1. CDR1 and CDR2 from the germline V gene are LGHNA and YSLEER. The CDR3 has 16 amino acids. With 5 bases clipped from V and 6 bases from J, the junction kept 10 bases outside the gene matches. In DNA, the CDR3 is TGCGCCAGCAGCTTTCATCCGACAGGGAGTAATTCACCCCTCCACTTT. Translating gives CASSFHPTGSNSPLHF.

Ten or more counts support this clonotype. This rearrangement joins TRBV15 to TRBJ2-1, with D perhaps matching TRBD2 (5 bases). V lost 3 bases, J lost 3 bases, and 9 bases lay in between. The CDR3 runs 14 residues. The germline CDR1 and CDR2 sequences are LNHNV and YYDKDF (reference sequence). The CDR3 DNA reads TGTGCCACCAGCAGGACCCGGGACTACAATGAGCAGTTCTTC. Protein: CATSRTRDYNEQFF.

This clonotype was seen at least ten times. CDR3 loop: CATGTGGGPQHF. DNA of the CDR3: TGTGCCACCGGGACAGGAGGGGGGCCCCAGCATTTT. The chain has TRBV28 and TRBJ1-5; TRBD1 agrees at 8 bases. This CDR3 is 12 amino acids long. Germline CDR1 and CDR2: MDHEN and SYDVKM. V shed 10 bases, J shed 9 bases, and the junction held 8 bases outside the gene matches.

This clonotype was counted at least ten times. The chain is built from TRBV5-1 and TRBJ1-1, with a weak D call TRBD1 (5 bases). The V gene's germline CDR1 is SGHRS and CDR2 YFSETQ. Trimming shortened V by 5 bases and J by 3 bases, and 14 bases separated the two germline ends. The length of the CDR3 is 14 residues. The CDR3 protein is CASSRTGTYTEAFF. The CDR3 DNA reads as TGCGCCAGCAGTCGTACTGGGACTTACACTGAAGCTTTCTTT.

This clonotype has at least ten counts. This chain connects TRBV20-1 to TRBJ2-1; 10 bases are shared with TRBD2. Germline trimming cut 5 bases from V and 6 bases from J; bases unmatched to any gene: 7. This CDR3 has 14 amino acids. Germline V gene data show CDR1 as DFQATT and CDR2 as SNEGSKA (reference sequence). The CDR3 region is CSAPGTSDLNEQFF. The CDR3, as DNA: TGCAGTGCTCCCGGGACTAGCGACCTCAATGAGCAGTTCTTC.

This clonotype was recorded at least ten times. This chain connects TRBV27 to TRBJ1-2; D not resolved. The CDR3 consists of 13 residues. The germline CDR1 and CDR2 sequences are MNHEY and SMNVEV (reference sequence). Deletions cut 6 bases from V and 7 bases from J, with 15 bases between. The CDR3 nucleotides are TGTGCCAGCAGGACTGGATCTCCCCCTGGCTACACCTTC. Its protein product is CASRTGSPPGYTF.

This clonotype was counted many times. The V and J genes are TRBV30 and TRBJ1-5; possible D gene TRBD1, 6 bases. Trimming shortened V by 3 bases and J by 7 bases, and 16 bases separated the two germline ends. The CDR3 is 14 residues long. Germline V gives CDR1 GTSNPN, CDR2 SVGIG (reference sequence). CDR3 DNA: TGTGCCTGGAGCATACAGGGTAGAGGACAGCCCCAGCATTTT. Translating gives CAWSIQGRGQPQHF.

There are many counts of this clonotype. V is TRBV30 and J is TRBJ1-1, with D unresolved. Trimming took off 8 bases at V and 1 base at J, with 8 bases between the two ends. The CDR3 spans 11 residues. CDR1 is GTSNPN, CDR2 SVGIG, per germline (reference sequence). The CDR3 region is CAGGRNTEAFF. The CDR3 DNA reads TGTGCCGGCGGTAGGAACACTGAAGCTTTCTTT.

Turning to this clonotype: A read error may explain this, as a much larger clone is one base away. The chain has TRBV10-2 and TRBJ1-2; 12 bases line up with TRBD1. This CDR3 is 17 amino acids long. Germline CDR1 WSHSY, CDR2 SAAADI. The CDR3 is CATYDGTGGFSDYDYTF. The CDR3, as DNA: TGTGCCACCTACGACGGGACAGGGGGCTTTAGTGACTATGACTACACCTTC.

Of note for this clonotype: With a much larger clone just one base away, this may be a read error. The chain combines TRBV5-4 with TRBJ2-1; D is possibly TRBD2 (5 bases). The CDR3 runs 13 residues. Germline V gives CDR1 SGHNT, CDR2 YYREEE (reference sequence). This CDR3 is CAGSSELDNEQFF. In nucleotides, the CDR3 is TGTGCCGGCAGCTCGGAACTAGACAATGAGCAGTTCTTC.

Sample share makes this clonotype medium-sized (0.01 to 0.1%). The rearrangement links TRBV6-1 to TRBJ2-7; D call uncertain. This CDR3 spans 12 amino acids. The V end lost 4 bases, the J end lost 1 base, and 5 bases lay between the germline ends. Germline loops: CDR1 MNHNS, CDR2 SASEGT. The CDR3 loop is CASSVRSYEQYF. The CDR3 DNA reads as TGTGCCAGCAGTGTCCGGTCCTACGAGCAGTACTTC.

This clonotype is medium-sized. The chain recombines TRBV7-2 with TRBJ1-1; the D gene is possibly TRBD1 (5 bases). Germline V lookup: CDR1 SGHTA, CDR2 FQGNSA. V was cut by 2 bases and J by 1 base, with 11 bases left in between. The CDR3 runs to 15 residues. The CDR3 here is CASSLFGAKNTEAFF. DNA for the CDR3: TGTGCCAGCAGCTTATTCGGGGCAAAGAACACTGAAGCTTTCTTT.

Concerning this clonotype itself: This clone may be a read error of a much larger clone one base away. As DNA, the CDR3 is TGTGCCAGCAGCTTAGGGGGGCTCAATGAGCAGCTCTTC. It specifies CASSLGGLNEQLF. This chain links TRBV7-6 with TRBJ2-1, with TRBD1 as a possible D gene (6 bases). This CDR3 region has 13 residues. Per the germline V gene, CDR1 is SGHVS and CDR2 is FNYEAQ.